The present TCR beta chain was sequenced within a study of blood T cell repertoires in COVID-19. CDR3 length: 21 amino acids. The assay was immunoSEQ multiplex PCR, and TCRdb's table has in-frame clones only and misses some. The sample includes hundreds of thousands of clones, over 80% of them seen just once. The J gene is TRBJ1-3, the V gene TRBV21-1; the table's D gene call, TRBD1, was not cross checked with the DNA. TRBV21-1 is a pseudogene. This TCR came from a woman younger than 30 who had recovered from COVID-19. Source material: PBMCs or T cells enriched from blood (not recorded which). CDR3 sequence: CASSNSSGTGVLLSSGNTIYF. The CDR3 DNA sequence: TGTGCCAGCAGCAATTCCTCTGGGACAGGGGTCCTACTTTCCTCTGGAAACACCATATATTTT.